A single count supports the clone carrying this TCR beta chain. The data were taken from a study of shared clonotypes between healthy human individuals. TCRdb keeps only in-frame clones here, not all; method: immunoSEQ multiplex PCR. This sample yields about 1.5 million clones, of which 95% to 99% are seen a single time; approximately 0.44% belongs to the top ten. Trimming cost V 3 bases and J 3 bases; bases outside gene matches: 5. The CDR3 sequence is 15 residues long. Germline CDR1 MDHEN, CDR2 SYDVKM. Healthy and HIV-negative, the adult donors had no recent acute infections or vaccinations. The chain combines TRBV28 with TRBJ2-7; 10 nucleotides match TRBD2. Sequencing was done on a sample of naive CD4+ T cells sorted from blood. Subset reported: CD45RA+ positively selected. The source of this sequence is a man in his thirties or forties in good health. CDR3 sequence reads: CASSLPLAGLYEQYF. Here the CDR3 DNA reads TGTGCCAGCAGTTTGCCACTAGCGGGGCTCTACGAGCAGTACTTC. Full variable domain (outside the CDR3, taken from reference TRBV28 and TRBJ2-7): DVKVTQSSRYLVKRTGEKVFLECVQDMDHENMFWYRQDPGLGLRLIYFSYDVKMKEKGDIPEGYSVSREKKERFSLILESASTNQTSMYLCASSLPLAGLYEQYFGPGTRLTVT.